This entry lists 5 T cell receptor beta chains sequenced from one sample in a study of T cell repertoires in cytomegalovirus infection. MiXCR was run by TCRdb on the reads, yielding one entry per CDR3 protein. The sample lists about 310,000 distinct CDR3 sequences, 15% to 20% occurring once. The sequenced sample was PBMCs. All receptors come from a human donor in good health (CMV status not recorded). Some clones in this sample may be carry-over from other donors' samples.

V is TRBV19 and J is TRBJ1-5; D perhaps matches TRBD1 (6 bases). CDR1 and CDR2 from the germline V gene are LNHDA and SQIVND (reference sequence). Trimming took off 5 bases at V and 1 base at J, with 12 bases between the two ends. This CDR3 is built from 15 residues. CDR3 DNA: TGTGCCAGTAGTTGGGAAGGGGGGAGCAATCAGCCCCAGCATTTT. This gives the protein CASSWEGGSNQPQHF.

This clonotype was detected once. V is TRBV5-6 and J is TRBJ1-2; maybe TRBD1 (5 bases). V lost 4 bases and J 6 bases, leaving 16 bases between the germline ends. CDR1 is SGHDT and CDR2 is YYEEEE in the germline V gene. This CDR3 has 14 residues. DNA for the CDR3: TGTGCCAGCAGCCGTAGCGGGGGATGGGATGGCTACACCTTC. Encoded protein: CASSRSGGWDGYTF.

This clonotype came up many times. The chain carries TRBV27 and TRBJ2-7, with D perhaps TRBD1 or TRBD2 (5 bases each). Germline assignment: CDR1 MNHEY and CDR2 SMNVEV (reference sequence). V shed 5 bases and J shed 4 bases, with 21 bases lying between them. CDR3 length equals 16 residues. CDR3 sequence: CASSLRDPALGYEQYF. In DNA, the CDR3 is TGTGCCAGCAGTCTCCGGGACCCAGCTTTGGGGTACGAGCAGTACTTC.

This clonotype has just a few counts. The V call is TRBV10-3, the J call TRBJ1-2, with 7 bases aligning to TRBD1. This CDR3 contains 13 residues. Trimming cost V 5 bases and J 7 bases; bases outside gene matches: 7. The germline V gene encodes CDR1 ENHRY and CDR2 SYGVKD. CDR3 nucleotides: TGTGCCATCAGTTTGGACAGGCTAGGTGGCTACACCTTC. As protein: CAISLDRLGGYTF.

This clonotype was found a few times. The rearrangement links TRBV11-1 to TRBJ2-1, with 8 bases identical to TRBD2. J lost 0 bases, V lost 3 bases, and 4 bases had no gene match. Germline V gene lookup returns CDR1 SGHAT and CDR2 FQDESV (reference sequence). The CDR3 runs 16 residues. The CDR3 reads CASSFGGVSSYNEQFF. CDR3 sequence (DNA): TGTGCCAGCAGCTTCGGGGGGGTTAGCTCCTACAATGAGCAGTTCTTC.